The present T cell receptor beta chain was sequenced within a study of blood T cell repertoires in COVID-19. About the research overall: The United States, Italy and Spain were the sources of the acute and convalescent COVID-19 samples. T cells, B-cell-depleted T cells, or PBMCs supplied cDNA or gDNA.

Original analysis: Amplification of reference gene primers provided the estimated nucleated cell counts. The protocol was immunoSEQ multiplex PCR, while the TCRdb copy is restricted to in-frame clones and leaves out a portion. V and J calls and clone size are given by that table; D and trimming were obtained from the DNA. The sample comprises tens of thousands of clones, roughly three quarters of which are singletons, and around 21% rests with the top ten. The source is a man aged 50-60 years with active or convalescent COVID-19. Sequencing was performed on peripheral blood.

CDR3: CATSRDSGQAYEQYF. Here the CDR3 DNA reads TGTGCCACCAGCAGAGATTCGGGACAGGCCTACGAGCAGTACTTC. J is TRBJ2-7 and V is TRBV15, with 8 nucleotides matching TRBD1. Germline assignment: CDR1 LNHNV and CDR2 YYDKDF (reference sequence). The CDR3 length is 15 residues. Losses at the gene ends were 0 bases for V and 2 bases for J; bases not matched to a gene: 3. The whole variable domain, filled in from reference TRBV15 and TRBJ2-7, reads DAMVIQNPRYQVTQFGKPVTLSCSQTLNHNVMYWYQQKSSQAPKLLFHYYDKDFNNEADTPDNFQSRRPNTSFCFLDIRSPGLGDTAMYLCATSRDSGQAYEQYFGPGTRLTVT.